This T cell receptor beta chain was sequenced during a study of blood T cell repertoires in COVID-19 (dated by TCRdb to 2019 to 2021). A note on the overall study: Samples from collaborators originated in the United States, Italy and Spain and spanned both the acute and convalescent phases of COVID-19. The prospective study material was composed of cDNA or gDNA derived from T cells, B-cell-depleted T cells, or PBMCs. Deeply sampled blood TCRbeta repertoires from subjects exposed to, actively infected with, or recovered from COVID-19 were included in the dataset. A freely available public database, intended as a resource for researchers studying the immune response to SARS-CoV-2, is where the repertoires were released. The samples were drawn from the first 160 participants of the ongoing ImmuneRACE study and from 1,200 or so subjects provided by 6 global collaborators. The sample metadata nearly always contained a de-identified subject ID, COVID-19 status, age in years and sex. HLA class I and class II types, where available, came from metadata supplied by the sample provider rather than from assay-based typing. Study-wide conclusions, independent of this receptor: How much clinical and demographic metadata was included differed by source and by participant, and the metadata was provided uncurated.

In Seattle, one collaborating source enrolled patients while the infection was active and tracked those patients longitudinally over the course of disease. Each collaborating institution followed its own protocols to collect whole blood in K2EDTA tubes. Collaborator samples were shipped for TCRbeta analysis as frozen whole blood, isolated PBMCs, or DNA extracted from either sample type. As to this clone: No cognate antigen has been identified for it. Per-nucleotide qualities are absent, and no much larger clonotype sits a single base away.

TCRbeta CDR3 regions were amplified from genomic DNA by means of the immunoSEQ Assay, a bias-controlled multiplex PCR. Per the original workflow: Nucleated cell counts per sample were estimated from amplification of reference gene primers within the assay. To quantify the absolute abundance of each unique TCRbeta CDR3 rearrangement, sequence reads were collapsed and filtered. For each sample, productive Simpson clonality was calculated by taking the square root of Simpson's diversity index across productive rearrangements. TCRdb limited this immuneACCESS table to in-frame rearrangements with V and J called. A share of clones is missing; checked studies link under half to unresolved V genes, and the rest is unexplained. Clone size and the V and J calls come from that table; the DNA yielded D and trimming. The sample data list around 170,000 clones, and about 81% of these were observed just once. In total, the top ten clones hold about 11% of the sample.

The trim is 5 bases for V and 12 bases for J, with a gap of 16 bases between the germline ends. The CDR3 goes from the cysteine to the phenylalanine over 13 residues. Only the CDR3 DNA is retained, 39 bases long and in frame from the first base. According to the germline V gene, CDR1 reads SGHVS and CDR2 reads FNYEAQ. Source material: peripheral blood. Rearrangement joined TRBV7-6 to TRBJ1-4; TRBD1 is a weak D gene call, 6 bases matching. This TCR was sampled from a woman aged 80 or over with COVID-19, enrolled during active disease. The CDR3 protein: CASSAGAATELFF. The DNA reads TGTGCCAGCAGCGCAGGGGCCGCGACGGAACTGTTTTTT.